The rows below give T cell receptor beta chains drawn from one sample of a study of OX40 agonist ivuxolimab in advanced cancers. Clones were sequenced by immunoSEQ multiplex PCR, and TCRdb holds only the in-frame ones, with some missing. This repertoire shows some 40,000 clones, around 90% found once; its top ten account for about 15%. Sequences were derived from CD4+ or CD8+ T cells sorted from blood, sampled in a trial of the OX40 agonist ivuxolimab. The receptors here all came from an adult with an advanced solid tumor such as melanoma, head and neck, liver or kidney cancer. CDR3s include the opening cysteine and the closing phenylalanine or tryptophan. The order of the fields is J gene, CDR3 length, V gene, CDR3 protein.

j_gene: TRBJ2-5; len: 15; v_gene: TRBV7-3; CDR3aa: CASSLTAGGPMTQYF
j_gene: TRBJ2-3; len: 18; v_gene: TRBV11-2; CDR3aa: CASSKAPPGGGARDTQYF
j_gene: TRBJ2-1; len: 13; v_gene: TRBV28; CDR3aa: CASSFGFTDEQFF
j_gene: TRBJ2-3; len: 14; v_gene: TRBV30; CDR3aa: CAWSVGQGPDTQYF
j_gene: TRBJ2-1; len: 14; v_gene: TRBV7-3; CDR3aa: CASSLSGAGNEQFF
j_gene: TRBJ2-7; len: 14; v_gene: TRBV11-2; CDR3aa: CASSPSGESYEQYF
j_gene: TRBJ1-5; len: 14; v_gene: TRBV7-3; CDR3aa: CASSLGGNNQPQHF
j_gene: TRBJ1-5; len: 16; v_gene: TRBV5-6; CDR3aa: CASSLGGGAYNQPQHF
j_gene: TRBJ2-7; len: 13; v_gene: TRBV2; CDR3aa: CASRRTDSYEQYF
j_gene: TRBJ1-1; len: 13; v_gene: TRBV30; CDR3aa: CAWSGQGRTEAFF